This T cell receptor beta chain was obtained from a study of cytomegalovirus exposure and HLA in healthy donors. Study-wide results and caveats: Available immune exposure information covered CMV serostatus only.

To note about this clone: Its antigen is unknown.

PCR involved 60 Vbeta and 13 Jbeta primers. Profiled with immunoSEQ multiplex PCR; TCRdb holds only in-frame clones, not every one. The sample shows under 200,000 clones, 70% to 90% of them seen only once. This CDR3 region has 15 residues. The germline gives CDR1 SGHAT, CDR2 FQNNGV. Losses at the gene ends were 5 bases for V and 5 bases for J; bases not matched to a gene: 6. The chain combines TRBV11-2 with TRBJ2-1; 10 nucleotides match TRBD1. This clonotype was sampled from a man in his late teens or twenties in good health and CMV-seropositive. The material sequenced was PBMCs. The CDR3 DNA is TGTGCCAGCAGCCCCGGGGACAGGGGAAACAATGAGCAGTTCTTC. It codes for CASSPGDRGNNEQFF.